The 28 T cell receptor beta chains below were found in one sample sequenced in a study of immune evolution from preneoplasia to lung adenocarcinoma. Only in-frame clones appear in the TCRdb table, and some are missing; sequencing was by immunoSEQ multiplex PCR. The table shows roughly 5,000 clones, with 70% to 80% occurring only once. Sequenced input: FFPE lung adenocarcinoma in situ tissue. Every receptor here comes from a person aged 60-80 years with lung adenocarcinoma.

This clone occurred a few times. This chain connects TRBV7-2 to TRBJ1-4; D unresolved. The germline gives CDR1 SGHTA, CDR2 FQGNSA. Trimming left V 2 bases short and J 2 bases short, with 12 bases between. The CDR3 sequence is 16 residues long. The CDR3: CASSLRGRDTNEKLFF. DNA of the CDR3: TGTGCCAGCAGCTTAAGAGGGAGAGATACTAATGAAAAACTGTTTTTT.

This clone was counted between two and nine times. The V and J genes are TRBV7-6 and TRBJ2-6; D is possibly TRBD1 (5 bases). V dropped 0 bases and J dropped 0 bases, with 9 bases sitting between them. The CDR3 is 17 amino acids. CDR1 and CDR2 (germline): SGHVS, FNYEAQ. CDR3 bases: TGTGCCAGCAGCTTAGCGCAGACAGTCTCTGGGGCCAACGTCCTGACTTTC. Protein: CASSLAQTVSGANVLTF. The variable domain in full, with the rest retrieved from reference TRBV7-6 and TRBJ2-6, is GAGVSQSPRYKVTKRGQDVALRCDPISGHVSLYWYRQALGQGPEFLTYFNYEAQQDKSGLPNDRFSAERPEGSISTLTIQRTEQRDSAMYRCASSLAQTVSGANVLTFGAGSRLTVL.

This rearrangement joins TRBV6-5 to TRBJ2-2, with no clear D. Germline lookup yields CDR1 MNHEY and CDR2 SVGAGI. The V end was cut by 0 bases, the J end by 6 bases, with 14 bases between. The CDR3 is made up of 16 amino acids. The CDR3 sequence is CASSYSPADRAGELFF. In nucleotides, the CDR3 is TGTGCCAGCAGTTACTCGCCCGCCGACCGGGCCGGGGAGCTGTTTTTT.

This clone appeared a few times. V and J are TRBV7-2 and TRBJ2-7; 11 bases fit TRBD2. Germline-derived CDR1 and CDR2 are SGHTA and FQGNSA. This CDR3 has 15 residues. J was trimmed by 4 bases and V by 5 bases; bases with no gene match: 7. This CDR3 is CASSPGSSGGYEQYF. CDR3 bases: TGTGCCAGCAGCCCGGGTTCTAGCGGGGGGTACGAGCAGTACTTC.

V is TRBV27 and J is TRBJ2-5; 8 bases line up with TRBD1. CDR3 length equals 13 residues. The germline gives CDR1 MNHEY, CDR2 SMNVEV (reference sequence). V shed 5 bases and J 5 bases; nucleotides not matched to a gene: 4. CDR3 residues: CASSPYRGETQYF. The CDR3 DNA follows: TGTGCCAGCAGTCCTTACAGGGGGGAGACCCAGTACTTC.

The V call is TRBV5-8, the J call TRBJ2-7; 7 nucleotides align to TRBD1. V was pared by 0 bases and J by 5 bases, with 8 bases of the junction left unmatched. The CDR3 is 15 residues long. Germline loops: CDR1 SGHTS, CDR2 YDEGEE. In nucleotides, the CDR3 is TGTGCCAGCAGCTTGGAAGGGGGCCCTGTGGACGAGCAGTACTTC. This gives the protein CASSLEGGPVDEQYF.

CDR3 coding DNA: TGTGCCAGCAGCGCACGAGCGGGGGACAGCTACAATGAGCAGTTCTTC. Protein product: CASSARAGDSYNEQFF. This sequence joins TRBV9 and TRBJ2-1; TRBD2 might be the D (8 bases). With 3 bases removed from V and 3 bases from J, the gap between germline ends came to 16 bases. The CDR3 extends over 16 amino acids. Germline lookup yields CDR1 SGDLS and CDR2 YYNGEE.

The chain joins TRBV12-2 to TRBJ2-5; the D segment call TRBD2 is taken from the table without a DNA check. TRBV12-2 is designated a pseudogene. The CDR3 totals 17 residues. The CDR3 nucleotides read TGTGCAAGTCGCCCCCTAGCGGGGGGGAGGTTAGGAGAGACCCAGTACTTC. Translated, it gives CASRPLAGGRLGETQYF.

This chain connects TRBV7-6 to TRBJ1-1; D remains ambiguous. Germline values: CDR1 SGHVS, CDR2 FNYEAQ. Trimming stripped 5 bases from V and 1 base from J, with 14 bases between. There are 15 residues in the CDR3. Written as DNA, the CDR3 is TGTGCCAGCAGCCTTGGTTCGTGGGGGAACACTGAAGCTTTCTTT. It codes for CASSLGSWGNTEAFF.

This clone occurred a few times. The CDR3 loop is CASSLTLVPSNEQYF. The CDR3 DNA is TGTGCCAGCAGCTTGACCCTGGTGCCATCCAACGAGCAGTACTTC. The V call is TRBV11-2, the J call TRBJ2-7; D is undetermined. Germline V lookup: CDR1 SGHAT, CDR2 FQNNGV. The CDR3 contains 15 residues. V was shortened by 3 bases and J by 5 bases, with 17 bases between the two germline ends.

This clone was recorded a few times. The V and J genes are TRBV5-4 and TRBJ2-3, with 8 nucleotides matching TRBD2. Trimming took 4 bases from V and 0 from J; bases not matched to a gene: 10. Germline lookup yields CDR1 SGHNT and CDR2 YYREEE (reference sequence). CDR3 length: 17 residues. The CDR3: CASSPDRAGGSTDTQYF. In nucleotides, the CDR3 is TGTGCCAGCAGCCCCGATCGGGCGGGGGGTAGCACAGATACGCAGTATTTT.

The V gene is TRBV6-4, the J gene TRBJ2-1; 10 positions agree with TRBD1. Germline V CDR1 and CDR2: MRHNA, SNTAGT. This CDR3 is built from 15 residues. Germline trimming cut 2 bases from V and 3 bases from J; bases unmatched to any gene: 1. The CDR3 protein is CASSDGQGGYNEQFF. In nucleotides, the CDR3 is TGTGCCAGCAGTGACGGACAGGGGGGCTACAATGAGCAGTTCTTC.

This clone was counted between two and nine times. The rearrangement links TRBV19 to TRBJ2-1; TRBD2 agrees at 13 bases. CDR1 is LNHDA, CDR2 SQIVND, per germline (reference sequence). The CDR3 is made up of 20 amino acids. J lost 7 bases, V lost 4 bases, and 19 bases had no gene match. The CDR3 DNA sequence: TGTGCCAGTAGTACCCCGACTAGCGGGGGGCAAGGATACAATAAAAATGAGCAGTTCTTC. It specifies CASSTPTSGGQGYNKNEQFF.

V usage is TRBV7-3 and J usage is TRBJ2-1; TRBD2 agrees at 12 bases. The ends lost 2 bases at V and 2 bases at J; junction bases unmatched: 7. The CDR3 consists of 18 residues. Per the germline V gene, CDR1 is SGHTA and CDR2 is FQGTGA. The CDR3 region is CASSLWASGGVAYNEQFF. In DNA form, the CDR3 reads TGTGCCAGCAGCTTATGGGCTAGCGGGGGGGTCGCCTACAATGAGCAGTTCTTC.

Notes on this clone: It differs at one base from a far larger clone, so likely a read error. Distinct nucleotide sequences in the sample also encode this CDR3. The V and J genes are TRBV5-5 and TRBJ2-7; no clear D. The germline gives CDR1 SGHKS, CDR2 YYEKEE (reference sequence). Trimming pared 0 bases from V and 0 bases from J, leaving 7 bases between. This CDR3 is built from 14 residues. The chain's CDR3 is CASSLGPSSYEQYF. CDR3 in DNA: TGTGCCAGCAGCTTGGGCCCGAGCTCCTACGAGCAGTACTTC.

The chain links TRBV28 to TRBJ2-7, with D unresolved. This CDR3 has 14 amino acids. V lost 1 base and J lost 5, with 12 bases in between. CDR1 and CDR2 (germline): MDHEN, SYDVKM. CDR3 amino acids: CASSLSPSPHEQYF. The DNA for the CDR3 is TGTGCCAGCAGTTTATCCCCCTCCCCCCACGAGCAGTACTTC.

The rearrangement links TRBV4-1 to TRBJ1-3; D gene unclear. The CDR3 length is 15 residues. V was clipped by 4 bases and J by 0 bases, with 10 bases between them. The germline V gene encodes CDR1 MGHRA and CDR2 YSYEKL. The CDR3 DNA reads TGCGCCAGCAGCCTTAGACACATCTCTGGAAACACCATATATTTT. This codes for CASSLRHISGNTIYF.

The chain's CDR3 is CASSLFLAGGHYNEQFF. The CDR3 bases are TGTGCCAGCAGCTTGTTCCTAGCGGGGGGACACTACAATGAGCAGTTCTTC. The chain combines TRBV7-8 with TRBJ2-1; 11 nucleotides match TRBD2. This CDR3 contains 17 residues. After removal of 3 bases from V and 3 bases from J, the junction contained 7 bases not matched to a gene. Germline CDR1 is SGHVS and CDR2 is FQNEAQ.

Relative to its sample, this clone is large. The chain carries TRBV7-8 and TRBJ1-2; 8 bases line up with TRBD1. This CDR3 contains 13 residues. Germline V lookup: CDR1 SGHVS, CDR2 FQNEAQ. V dropped 3 bases and J dropped 7; count of bases not matched to a gene: 4. The CDR3 region is CASSFGQGGGYTF. The CDR3 DNA reads as TGTGCCAGCAGCTTTGGACAGGGTGGTGGCTACACCTTC.

This chain uses TRBV6-5 with TRBJ1-3; 7 bases agree with TRBD1. V lost 5 bases to trimming and J lost 2 bases; unmatched junction nucleotides: 3. The CDR3 length is 14 residues. Germline-derived CDR1 and CDR2 are MNHEY and SVGAGI. For the CDR3, the DNA is TGTGCCAGCAGTCCGACAGGGACTGGAAACACCATATATTTT. Its protein product is CASSPTGTGNTIYF.

The gene calls are TRBV7-9 and TRBJ1-3, with 8 bases fitting TRBD1. The CDR3 extends over 14 amino acids. V lost 3 bases, J lost 2 bases, and 0 bases stayed unmatched. Looked up from germline, CDR1 is SEHNR and CDR2 is FQNEAQ (reference sequence). The chain's CDR3 is CASSLGQAGNTIYF. CDR3 nucleotides: TGTGCCAGCAGCTTGGGACAGGCTGGAAACACCATATATTTT.

The chain combines TRBV25-1 with TRBJ2-6; D remains ambiguous. The germline gives CDR1 MGHDK, CDR2 SYGVNS. This CDR3 spans 14 amino acids. V shed 3 bases and J shed 0 bases, with 3 bases lying between them. CDR3 loop: CASSDFSGANVLTF. CDR3 DNA sequence: TGTGCCAGCAGTGATTTCTCTGGGGCCAACGTCCTGACTTTC.

The chain uses TRBV6-5 and TRBJ1-6; no clear D. Germline-derived CDR1 and CDR2 are MNHEY and SVGAGI. The CDR3 is 13 amino acids. With 6 bases removed from V and 10 bases from J, the gap between germline ends came to 13 bases. CDR3 coding DNA: TGTGCCAGCAGGGGAACAGAGGACTCACCCCTCCACTTT. Its protein is CASRGTEDSPLHF.

This chain joins TRBV6-1 and TRBJ1-2; a weak D match, TRBD1 (5 bases). Per the germline V gene, CDR1 is MNHNS and CDR2 is SASEGT. The CDR3 extends over 14 amino acids. V was cut by 2 bases and J by 8 bases, with 15 bases left in between. The CDR3 nucleotides read TGTGCCAGCAGTGAATATAGGGACCGGAGGGGCTACACCTTC. Translating it yields CASSEYRDRRGYTF.

V and J are TRBV10-1 and TRBJ2-3; possibly TRBD1 or TRBD2 for D (6 bases each). From germline, CDR1 is WNHNN and CDR2 SYGVQD (reference sequence). V shed 0 bases and J shed 5 bases, with 12 bases lying between them. The CDR3 is made up of 15 amino acids. CDR3 sequence reads: CASSESPGGEDTQYF. As DNA, the CDR3 is TGCGCCAGCAGTGAGTCCCCCGGGGGCGAAGATACGCAGTATTTT.

This clone has more than one count but fewer than ten. The V call is TRBV14, the J call TRBJ2-1; 8 nucleotides line up with TRBD2. V lost 1 base to trimming and J lost 4 bases; unmatched junction nucleotides: 3. CDR1 and CDR2 from the germline V gene are SGHDN and FVKESK. The CDR3 has 15 residues. CDR3 protein: CASSQGSGAYNEQFF. The CDR3 DNA reads as TGTGCCAGCAGCCAAGGTAGCGGGGCTTACAATGAGCAGTTCTTC.

This chain joins TRBV7-3 and TRBJ2-7, with D possibly matching TRBD2 (6 bases). The CDR3 contains 13 residues. Germline CDR1 is SGHTA and CDR2 is FQGTGA. Between the trimmed V and J ends, which lost 0 bases and 6 bases, there was a span of 9 bases. The CDR3: CASSLTPGGEQYF. The CDR3 coding sequence is TGTGCCAGCAGCTTAACGCCCGGGGGCGAGCAGTACTTC.

This chain joins TRBV2 and TRBJ2-1, with 7 positions matching TRBD1. The germline V gene encodes CDR1 SNHLY and CDR2 FYNNEI. The CDR3 contains 13 residues. Trimming cost V 8 bases and J 9 bases; bases outside gene matches: 10. Written as DNA, the CDR3 is TGTGCCAGCGTCGAAAGGGGGCGAAGTGAGCAGTTCTTC. This translates into CASVERGRSEQFF.